Below are 24 T cell receptor beta chains sequenced from a single sample in a study of T cells in Graves' hyperthyroidism and ophthalmopathy. Amplification yielded TCR beta CDR3 regions, with RNA transcripts as the source. With the HTBI primer set, the TCR CDR3 went through a first round of RT-PCR. TCRdb used MiXCR to reprocess the multiplex PCR reads, holding one entry per CDR3 protein. The top ten hold around 27% of the sample, which has some 370,000 distinct CDR3 sequences, more than 13% seen once. Sequencing was carried out using blood. Every receptor here comes from a man in his fifties or sixties with Graves' ophthalmopathy.

The J gene is TRBJ1-2, the V gene TRBV27; D is possibly TRBD1 (6 bases). The germline gives CDR1 MNHEY, CDR2 SMNVEV (reference sequence). Trimming removed 2 bases at V and 2 bases at J, with 9 bases between. The CDR3 extends over 14 amino acids. This CDR3 is CASSLTTGNYGYTF. CDR3 DNA: TGTGCCAGCAGTTTAACGACAGGAAACTATGGCTACACCTTC.

Turning to this clonotype: One end of the junction does not line up with germline, which may come from a read error. The chain couples TRBV15 to TRBJ2-3; D uncertain. Germline CDR1 is LNHNV and CDR2 is YYDKDF (reference sequence). The CDR3 is 12 residues long. DNA for the CDR3: TGTGCCATCAGCAGAGATTCTTCGACGCAGTATTTT. This gives the protein CAISRDSSTQYF.

This clonotype was seen many times. CDR3: CASSLRQVTSYEQYF. CDR3 nucleotide sequence: TGTGCCAGCAGCTTAAGACAGGTGACCTCCTACGAGCAGTACTTC. The chain is built from TRBV7-8 and TRBJ2-7, with a possible D match to TRBD1 (6 bases). This CDR3 contains 15 residues. Trimming left V 2 bases short and J 0 bases short, with 11 bases between. Germline V CDR1 and CDR2: SGHVS, FQNEAQ.

This clonotype has ten or more counts. The chain recombines TRBV7-9 with TRBJ1-4; no clear D. The CDR3 has 13 amino acids. Per germline, CDR1 SEHNR and CDR2 FQNEAQ (reference sequence). V was pared by 2 bases and J by 10 bases, with 11 bases between. CDR3 loop: CASSLPTSGKLFF. In DNA form, the CDR3 reads TGTGCCAGCAGCTTACCCACGAGCGGAAAACTGTTTTTT.

Of note for this clonotype: The junction and the germline gene differ at one end; a read error may be behind it. V usage is TRBV19 and J usage is TRBJ2-1; 12 bases line up with TRBD1. This CDR3 is 15 amino acids long. Germline values: CDR1 LNHDA, CDR2 SQIVND (reference sequence). The CDR3 coding sequence is TGTGCCAGTAGTTCGGGACAGGGGGCCTACAATGAGCAGCTCTTC. It specifies CASSSGQGAYNEQLF. Combining the CDR3 with reference TRBV19 and TRBJ2-1 gives the whole variable domain DGGITQSPKYLFRKEGQNVTLSCEQNLNHDAMYWYRQDPGQGLRLIYYSQIVNDFQKGDIAEGYSVSREKKESFPLTVTSAQKNPTAFYLCASSSGQGAYNEQLFGPGTRLTVL.

This clonotype came up a few times. The chain recombines TRBV5-1 with TRBJ2-5, with 8 nucleotides matching TRBD2. CDR3 size: 14 residues. The germline V gene has CDR1 SGHRS and CDR2 YFSETQ. The V and J ends lost 0 bases and 4 bases, in that order; junction bases with no gene match: 2. The CDR3 sequence: CASSLGREGETQYF. The CDR3 DNA reads as TGCGCCAGCAGCTTGGGACGGGAGGGAGAGACCCAGTACTTC.

This clonotype was detected ten times or more. The V gene is TRBV6-1, the J gene TRBJ2-1; the match to TRBD2 covers 14 bases. In germline, CDR1 is MNHNS, CDR2 SASEGT. The V segment lost 11 bases and the J segment 0 bases; nucleotides outside the gene matches: 24. The CDR3 has 22 residues. CDR3 bases: TGTGCCGGCGCCCACGGACAGACCGGGACTAGCGGGAGTCGGGGCTCCTACAATGAGCAGTTCTTC. It encodes CAGAHGQTGTSGSRGSYNEQFF.

This clonotype was detected only a few times. This sequence joins TRBV20-1 and TRBJ2-2, with a tentative D call TRBD2 (6 bases). Germline loops: CDR1 DFQATT, CDR2 SNEGSKA (reference sequence). The ends were cut back, 2 bases at V and 6 bases at J, with 13 bases in the middle. This CDR3 comprises 14 residues. The DNA for the CDR3 is TGCAGTGCTAGATCGGCGGGACGGGCCGGGGAGCTGTTTTTT. Its protein is CSARSAGRAGELFF.

This clonotype has more than one count but fewer than ten. This chain links TRBV20-1 with TRBJ2-7; D uncertain. CDR3 size: 12 residues. V was pared by 3 bases and J by 2 bases, with 8 bases between. Germline assignment: CDR1 DFQATT and CDR2 SNEGSKA (reference sequence). CDR3 in amino acids: CSASYSPYEQYF. CDR3 nucleotides: TGCAGTGCTAGCTACAGCCCCTACGAGCAGTACTTC.

This clonotype turned up a few times. The genes are TRBV10-3 and TRBJ2-1, with D tentatively TRBD2 (5 bases). In germline, CDR1 is ENHRY, CDR2 SYGVKD. With 2 bases removed from V and 3 bases from J, the gap between germline ends came to 17 bases. This CDR3 region has 17 residues. The CDR3 coding sequence is TGTGCCATCAGTGAGCCGCCCAGCGGCACTATCTACAATGAGCAGTTCTTC. Translated: CAISEPPSGTIYNEQFF.

With regard to this clonotype: A junction end diverges from the germline sequence, so it may reflect a read error. This sequence joins TRBV5-5 and TRBJ1-1; 7 positions match TRBD1. This CDR3 has 16 residues. Germline V gene data show CDR1 as SGHKS and CDR2 as YYEKEE (reference sequence). CDR3 in DNA: TGTGCCATCAGCTCCCTAACCTCTACAGGGGACACTGAAGCTTTCTTT. It specifies CAISSLTSTGDTEAFF.

This clonotype has just a few counts. The rearrangement links TRBV5-1 to TRBJ2-7; D is unclear. Germline assignment: CDR1 SGHRS and CDR2 YFSETQ. The ends were cut back, 0 bases at V and 6 bases at J, with 10 bases in the middle. The CDR3 spans 13 residues. In nucleotides, the CDR3 is TGCGCCAGCAGCTTGGGTAATGAACTCGAGCAGTACTTC. It codes for CASSLGNELEQYF.

The chain joins TRBV4-2 to TRBJ2-1, with 9 bases identical to TRBD2. V lost 2 bases to trimming and J lost 3 bases; unmatched junction nucleotides: 5. CDR1 and CDR2 from the germline V gene are LGHNA and YNFKEQ. The CDR3 length is 16 residues. The CDR3: CASSQTLAGLYNEQFF. CDR3 nucleotides: TGTGCCAGCAGCCAAACCCTAGCGGGGCTCTACAATGAGCAGTTCTTC.

This clonotype was seen a few times. The J gene is TRBJ2-1, the V gene TRBV20-1; D is perhaps TRBD2 (6 bases). CDR1 DFQATT and CDR2 SNEGSKA come from the germline V gene (reference sequence). This CDR3 has 14 residues. The CDR3 DNA is TGCAGAGTCGAGGGCGGGATCAGGCACAATGAGCAGTTCTTC. Residues: CRVEGGIRHNEQFF.

This clonotype was recorded many times. The chain recombines TRBV29-1 with TRBJ2-1; maybe TRBD2 (6 bases). Trimming removed 3 bases from V and 0 bases from J, with 9 bases in between. CDR1 and CDR2 from the germline V gene are SQVTM and ANQGSEA. CDR3 length: 14 amino acids. The CDR3 is CSVDGGSSYNEQFF. CDR3 bases: TGCAGCGTTGACGGAGGGAGCTCCTACAATGAGCAGTTCTTC.

This chain connects TRBV15 to TRBJ2-7; D call uncertain. The V end was cut by 1 base, the J end by 0 bases, with 7 bases between. The CDR3 has 14 residues. Germline values: CDR1 LNHNV, CDR2 YYDKDF (reference sequence). As DNA, the CDR3 is TGTGCCACCAGCAGAGTTAGCTACTCCTACGAGCAGTACTTC. As protein: CATSRVSYSYEQYF. The variable domain in full, with the rest retrieved from reference TRBV15 and TRBJ2-7, is DAMVIQNPRYQVTQFGKPVTLSCSQTLNHNVMYWYQQKSSQAPKLLFHYYDKDFNNEADTPDNFQSRRPNTSFCFLDIRSPGLGDTAMYLCATSRVSYSYEQYFGPGTRLTVT.

This clonotype was picked up many times. The rearrangement uses TRBV5-1 and TRBJ2-3, with TRBD2 matching over 8 bases. The CDR3 spans 15 residues. J gave up 6 bases and V 0 bases, and 6 bases lay outside the gene matches. Germline loops: CDR1 SGHRS, CDR2 YFSETQ. The CDR3 is CASSLVAGHRDTQYF. The CDR3 DNA reads TGCGCCAGCAGCTTGGTAGCGGGACACAGGGATACGCAGTATTTT. The full variable domain, its missing parts supplied by reference TRBV5-1 and TRBJ2-3, is KAGVTQTPRYLIKTRGQQVTLSCSPISGHRSVSWYQQTPGQGLQFLFEYFSETQRNKGNFPGRFSGRQFSNSRSEMNVSTLELGDSALYLCASSLVAGHRDTQYFGPGTRLTVL.

This clonotype was observed a handful of times. This chain links TRBV20-1 with TRBJ2-7; 10 bases align to TRBD2. The CDR3 contains 13 residues. Trimming cost V 1 base and J 3 bases; bases outside gene matches: 0. Germline assignment: CDR1 DFQATT and CDR2 SNEGSKA (reference sequence). The CDR3 here is CSARGTSGYEQYF. The CDR3 DNA follows: TGCAGTGCTAGAGGGACTAGCGGCTACGAGCAGTACTTC.

V is TRBV29-1 and J is TRBJ2-3; TRBD2 might be the D (6 bases). Germline V gene lookup returns CDR1 SQVTM and CDR2 ANQGSEA. The CDR3 consists of 12 residues. V lost 3 bases, J lost 5 bases, and 9 bases lay in between. CDR3 DNA: TGCAGCGTTGAGAGAGCGGGAGATACGCAGTATTTT. This sequence encodes CSVERAGDTQYF.

The CDR3, as DNA: TGTGCTAGTGGTTTGGTAGGGGGTGCCCGGTACAATGAGCAGTTCTTC. It is translated as CASGLVGGARYNEQFF. The V gene is TRBV12-5, the J gene TRBJ2-1; D might be TRBD1 (6 bases). The CDR3 is made up of 16 amino acids. Trimming took 0 bases from V and 4 from J, leaving 13 bases between them. From germline, CDR1 is LGHNT and CDR2 FRNRAP.

The CDR3 DNA reads as TGTGCCAGCAGCACGGCACGACCGCAAGAGACCCAGTACTTC. Protein: CASSTARPQETQYF. V usage is TRBV5-5 and J usage is TRBJ2-5, with D hard to call. This CDR3 is built from 14 residues. Germline CDR1 and CDR2: SGHKS and YYEKEE (reference sequence). Between the trimmed V and J ends, which lost 4 bases and 2 bases, there was a span of 12 bases.

This clonotype has just a few counts. This chain connects TRBV20-1 to TRBJ2-1; D possibly corresponds to TRBD1 (5 bases). CDR3 length: 14 residues. With 3 bases removed from V and 1 base from J, the gap between germline ends came to 10 bases. CDR1 is DFQATT and CDR2 is SNEGSKA in the germline V gene (reference sequence). The CDR3 loop reads CSARTAKSYNEQFF. The CDR3 region has the DNA TGCAGTGCTAGGACAGCGAAGTCCTACAATGAGCAGTTCTTC.

This clonotype was detected many times. The rearrangement uses TRBV12-3 or TRBV12-4 and TRBJ1-1; D possibly corresponds to TRBD1 (5 bases). The CDR3 has 14 residues. V was clipped by 6 bases and J by 4 bases, with 15 bases between them. CDR3 nucleotide sequence: TGTGCCAGCAGGGTCGACAGCGGCGGCACTGAAGCTTTCTTT. Translation gives CASRVDSGGTEAFF.

The CDR3 DNA is TGTGCCATCAGAGGGGGAACTGAAGCTTTCTTT. It is translated as CAIRGGTEAFF. The chain uses TRBV10-3 and TRBJ1-1; tentative D call: TRBD1 (6 bases). The CDR3 runs to 11 residues. Germline CDR1 and CDR2: ENHRY and SYGVKD. V lost 6 bases and J 5 bases, leaving 7 bases between the germline ends.